The 16 T cell receptor beta chains in this list originate from one sample, sequenced in a study of T-cell memory formation after mild COVID-19. TCRdb analysed the 5' RACE reads with MiXCR anew, one entry per CDR3 protein. Here the sample spans 280,000 or so distinct CDR3 sequences, around 8% being singletons. Sequencing used PBMCs or a T cell subset sorted from them (not recorded which). The receptors were sampled from a man in his late teens or twenties who had mild COVID-19 (a few samples of this study predate the infection). Cell type and time point are not known.

This clonotype was counted only a few times. The chain has TRBV4-2 and TRBJ2-1; possibly TRBD2 for D (6 bases). Between the trimmed V and J ends, which lost 2 bases and 5 bases, there was a span of 28 bases. Germline CDR1 reads LGHNA; CDR2 reads YNFKEQ. The CDR3 contains 20 residues. The CDR3 loop is CASSQSALGGPRSSNNEQFF. As DNA, the CDR3 is TGTGCCAGCAGCCAAAGCGCTTTGGGGGGACCTCGATCCTCTAACAATGAGCAGTTCTTC.

This clonotype was seen many times. The genes are TRBV5-4 and TRBJ2-1; D could derive from TRBD1 or TRBD2 (6 bases each). Germline assignment: CDR1 SGHNT and CDR2 YYREEE (reference sequence). V gave up 7 bases and J gave up 8 bases, with 22 bases separating them. The CDR3 sequence is 15 residues long. The CDR3, as DNA: TGTGCCAGCGGCCGCAGGGGAGGTGTTCTCCATGAGCAGTTCTTC. The encoded protein is CASGRRGGVLHEQFF.

The sample holds many counts of this clonotype. The chain couples TRBV7-2 to TRBJ2-5; D might be TRBD1 or TRBD2, each matching 7 bases. Germline CDR1 is SGHTA and CDR2 is FQGNSA. The ends were cut back, 2 bases at V and 5 bases at J, with 12 bases in the middle. The CDR3 consists of 14 residues. The CDR3 here is CASSLQGGPETQYF. The DNA of the CDR3 is TGTGCCAGCAGCTTACAGGGGGGGCCGGAGACCCAGTACTTC.

This clonotype was detected a few times. The chain uses TRBV5-1 and TRBJ2-5; perhaps D is TRBD1 or TRBD2 (5 bases each). There are 15 residues in the CDR3. Deletions cut 0 bases from V and 1 base from J, with 10 bases between. Germline V gives CDR1 SGHRS, CDR2 YFSETQ. The CDR3 loop is CASSLARGPQETQYF. In DNA, the CDR3 is TGCGCCAGCAGCTTGGCCCGGGGACCCCAAGAGACCCAGTACTTC.

This clonotype showed up many times. V usage is TRBV18 and J usage is TRBJ2-5, with D unresolved. Germline CDR1 KGHSH, CDR2 LQKENI. Deletions cut 0 bases from V and 5 bases from J, with 13 bases between. The CDR3 sequence is 15 residues long. The CDR3 bases are TGTGCCAGCTCACCACCCGATACCGGTGGGGAGACCCAGTACTTC. Residues: CASSPPDTGGETQYF.

This clonotype was recorded many times. The rearrangement uses TRBV6-6 and TRBJ2-1; 10 bases are shared with TRBD2. The germline V gene has CDR1 MNHNY and CDR2 SVGAGI (reference sequence). This CDR3 is 16 amino acids long. V trimming: 5 bases; J trimming: 4 bases; junction bases outside the gene matches: 8. CDR3 nucleotides: TGTGCCAGCAGTCGGACCCTAGCGGGGGAGTACAATGAGCAGTTCTTC. Translation gives CASSRTLAGEYNEQFF.

The gene calls are TRBV4-2 and TRBJ2-3; no firm D call. CDR3 length: 15 residues. Germline lookup yields CDR1 LGHNA and CDR2 YNFKEQ. V lost 4 bases, J lost 1 base, and 12 bases lay in between. This CDR3 is CASSPSRTGTDTQYF. The CDR3 DNA is TGTGCCAGCAGCCCCAGTAGGACGGGCACAGATACGCAGTATTTT.

The chain combines TRBV7-9 with TRBJ2-7; 7 bases line up with TRBD1. Losses at the gene ends were 5 bases for V and 2 bases for J; bases not matched to a gene: 6. The CDR3 has 14 residues. Germline V gives CDR1 SEHNR, CDR2 FQNEAQ (reference sequence). The CDR3 DNA reads as TGTGCCAGCAGCGCCGCAGGGGGAACCTACGAGCAGTACTTC. This translates into CASSAAGGTYEQYF.

This clonotype was picked up many times. The DNA of the CDR3 is TGTGCCACCATGGGGCAGGGCAGACGGGGGGTCTATGAGCAGTTCTTC. This sequence encodes CATMGQGRRGVYEQFF. The V gene is TRBV24-1, the J gene TRBJ2-1, with TRBD2 identical over 7 bases. The CDR3 is 16 amino acids. Germline CDR1 KGHDR, CDR2 SFDVKD. V was clipped by 8 bases and J by 8 bases; unmatched bases: 17.

This clonotype showed up just once. This rearrangement joins TRBV5-1 to TRBJ2-1, with D tentatively TRBD1 (7 bases). Looked up from germline, CDR1 is SGHRS and CDR2 is YFSETQ. V lost 1 base to trimming and J lost 7 bases, with 15 bases between them. The CDR3 sequence is 15 residues long. The CDR3 DNA follows: TGCGCCAGCAGCTTGCGGACAGGAGGGGGGAATGAGCAGTTCTTC. Translation gives CASSLRTGGGNEQFF.

The rearrangement links TRBV3-1 to TRBJ1-2, with TRBD1 identical over 10 bases. This CDR3 has 18 amino acids. Germline V gene data show CDR1 as LGHDT and CDR2 as YNNKEL (reference sequence). V lost 4 bases, J lost 2 bases, and 13 bases stayed unmatched. CDR3 protein: CASSRTGTGVRWNYGYTF. CDR3 DNA sequence: TGTGCCAGCAGCCGAACCGGGACAGGGGTGAGGTGGAACTATGGCTACACCTTC.

This clonotype was observed many times. The chain has TRBV13 and TRBJ2-1; D may be TRBD2 (6 bases). The CDR3 extends over 12 amino acids. Germline-derived CDR1 and CDR2 are PRHDT and FYEKMQ (reference sequence). Trimming removed 4 bases at V and 10 bases at J, with 11 bases between. DNA for the CDR3: TGTGCCAGCAGCTCGGGGACTTACGAGCAGTTCTTC. Translated: CASSSGTYEQFF.

This clonotype was counted many times. The chain carries TRBV4-1 and TRBJ1-1, with D tentatively TRBD1 (6 bases). The V gene lost 2 bases and the J gene lost 11 bases, with 24 bases spanning the gap. This CDR3 is built from 16 residues. Germline-derived CDR1 and CDR2 are MGHRA and YSYEKL. DNA for the CDR3: TGCGCCAGCAGCCAAACCCCCGGGACAACAAAGACGGATGCTTTCTTT. Its protein is CASSQTPGTTKTDAFF.

The chain has TRBV7-9 and TRBJ2-1; no firm D call. Germline V gene data show CDR1 as SEHNR and CDR2 as FQNEAQ (reference sequence). V was clipped by 1 base and J by 8 bases, with 6 bases between them. CDR3 length: 12 residues. The CDR3 region is CASSLGMDEQFF. DNA of the CDR3: TGTGCCAGCAGCTTAGGGATGGATGAGCAGTTCTTC.

This clonotype was observed a handful of times. This chain links TRBV27 with TRBJ1-5; D not resolved. The germline CDR1 and CDR2 sequences are MNHEY and SMNVEV (reference sequence). V shed 6 bases and J shed 0 bases, with 9 bases lying between them. The length of the CDR3 is 14 residues. CDR3 region: CASRTGSSNQPQHF. CDR3 bases: TGTGCCAGCAGGACCGGGAGTAGCAATCAGCCCCAGCATTTT.

CDR3 bases: TGCAGTGCTAGAGCTGACAGGGGGGCCTACGAGCAGTACTTC. This codes for CSARADRGAYEQYF. V usage is TRBV20-1 and J usage is TRBJ2-7, with 9 bases lining up with TRBD1. The CDR3 has 14 residues. J lost 2 bases, V lost 1 base, and 3 bases had no gene match. Germline V lookup: CDR1 DFQATT, CDR2 SNEGSKA (reference sequence).